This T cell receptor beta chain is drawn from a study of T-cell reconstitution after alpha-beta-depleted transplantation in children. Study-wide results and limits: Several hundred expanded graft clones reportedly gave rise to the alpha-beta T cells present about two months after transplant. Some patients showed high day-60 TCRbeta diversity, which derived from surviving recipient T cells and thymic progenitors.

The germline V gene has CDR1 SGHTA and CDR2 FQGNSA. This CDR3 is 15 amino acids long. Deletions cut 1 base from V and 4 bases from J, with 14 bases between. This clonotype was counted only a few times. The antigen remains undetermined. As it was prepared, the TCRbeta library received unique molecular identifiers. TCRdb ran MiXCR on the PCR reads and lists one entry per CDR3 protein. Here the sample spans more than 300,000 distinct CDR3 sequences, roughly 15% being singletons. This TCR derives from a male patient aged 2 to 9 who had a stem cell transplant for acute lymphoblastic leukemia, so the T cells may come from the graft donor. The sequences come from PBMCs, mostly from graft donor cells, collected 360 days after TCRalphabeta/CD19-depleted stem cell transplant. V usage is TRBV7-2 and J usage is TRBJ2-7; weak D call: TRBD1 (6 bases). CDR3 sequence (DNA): TGTGCCAGCAGCTTAGGACAGGCCATCTATTACGAGCAGTACTTC. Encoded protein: CASSLGQAIYYEQYF.